This record covers a single T cell receptor (beta chain). Its antigen is unknown. Germline CDR1 reads SGHVS; CDR2 reads FQNEAQ. The CDR3 runs to 14 residues. The V and J ends lost 5 bases and 7 bases respectively, with 18 bases between them. This sample is part of a study of response to subunit inactivated influenza vaccine. Study results and caveats: Each seasonal influenza vaccination recruits few new T cells, the authors suggested.

Via MiXCR, TCRdb re-called the RT-PCR reads, giving one row per CDR3 protein. The table lists about 500,000 distinct CDR3 sequences, about 15% of them singletons. The specimen comprised CD4+ T cells sorted from PBMCs, sampled less than 30 months after vaccination. The chain combines TRBV7-8 with TRBJ2-7; D may be TRBD1 or TRBD2 (5 bases each). The TCR comes from a man between 50 and 69 years old who received an inactivated influenza vaccine. The CDR3 reads CASSGRDGLGEQYF. In nucleotides, the CDR3 is TGTGCCAGCAGCGGCCGGGACGGTCTGGGTGAGCAGTACTTC.